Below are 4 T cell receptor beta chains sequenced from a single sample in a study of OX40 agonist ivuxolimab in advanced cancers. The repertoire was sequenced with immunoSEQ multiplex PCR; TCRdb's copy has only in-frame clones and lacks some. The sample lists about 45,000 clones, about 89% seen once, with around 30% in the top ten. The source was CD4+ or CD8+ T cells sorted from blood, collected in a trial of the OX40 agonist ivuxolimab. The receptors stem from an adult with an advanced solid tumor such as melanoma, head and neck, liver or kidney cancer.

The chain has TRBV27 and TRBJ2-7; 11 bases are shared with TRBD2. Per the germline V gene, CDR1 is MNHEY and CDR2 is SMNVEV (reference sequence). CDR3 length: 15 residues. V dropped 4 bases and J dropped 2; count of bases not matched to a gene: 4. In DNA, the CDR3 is TGTGCCAGCAGTTCCGGACTAGCGGGTACCTACGAGCAGTACTTC. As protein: CASSSGLAGTYEQYF.

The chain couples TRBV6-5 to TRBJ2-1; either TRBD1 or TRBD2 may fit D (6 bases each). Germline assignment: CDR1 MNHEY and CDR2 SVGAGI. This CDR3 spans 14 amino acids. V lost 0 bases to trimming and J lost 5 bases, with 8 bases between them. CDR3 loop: CASSYSRGDNEQFF. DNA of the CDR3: TGTGCCAGCAGTTACTCAAGGGGGGACAATGAGCAGTTCTTC.

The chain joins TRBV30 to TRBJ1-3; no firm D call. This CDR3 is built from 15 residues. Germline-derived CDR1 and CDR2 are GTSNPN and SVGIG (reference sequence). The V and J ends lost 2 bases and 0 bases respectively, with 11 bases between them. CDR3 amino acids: CAWSQKDLSGNTIYF. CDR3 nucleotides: TGTGCCTGGAGTCAGAAAGACCTCTCTGGAAACACCATATATTTT.

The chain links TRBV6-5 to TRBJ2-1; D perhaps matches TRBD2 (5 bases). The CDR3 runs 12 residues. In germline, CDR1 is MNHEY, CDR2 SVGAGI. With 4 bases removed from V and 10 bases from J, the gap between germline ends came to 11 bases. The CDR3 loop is CASSLGGREQFF. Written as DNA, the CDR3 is TGTGCCAGCAGTTTAGGCGGGCGAGAGCAGTTCTTC.